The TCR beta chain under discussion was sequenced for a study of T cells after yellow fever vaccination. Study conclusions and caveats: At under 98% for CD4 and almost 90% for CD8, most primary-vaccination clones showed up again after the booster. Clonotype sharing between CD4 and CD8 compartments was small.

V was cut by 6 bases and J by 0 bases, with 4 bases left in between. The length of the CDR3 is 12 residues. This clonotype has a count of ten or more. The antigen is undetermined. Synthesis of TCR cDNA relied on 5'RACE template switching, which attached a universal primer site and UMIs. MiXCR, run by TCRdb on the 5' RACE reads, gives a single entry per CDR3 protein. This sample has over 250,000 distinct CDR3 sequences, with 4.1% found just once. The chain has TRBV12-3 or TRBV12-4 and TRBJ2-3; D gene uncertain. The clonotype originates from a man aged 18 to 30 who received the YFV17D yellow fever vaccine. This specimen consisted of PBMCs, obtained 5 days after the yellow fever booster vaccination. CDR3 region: CASRPSTDTQYF. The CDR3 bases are TGTGCCAGCAGGCCAAGCACAGATACGCAGTATTTT.